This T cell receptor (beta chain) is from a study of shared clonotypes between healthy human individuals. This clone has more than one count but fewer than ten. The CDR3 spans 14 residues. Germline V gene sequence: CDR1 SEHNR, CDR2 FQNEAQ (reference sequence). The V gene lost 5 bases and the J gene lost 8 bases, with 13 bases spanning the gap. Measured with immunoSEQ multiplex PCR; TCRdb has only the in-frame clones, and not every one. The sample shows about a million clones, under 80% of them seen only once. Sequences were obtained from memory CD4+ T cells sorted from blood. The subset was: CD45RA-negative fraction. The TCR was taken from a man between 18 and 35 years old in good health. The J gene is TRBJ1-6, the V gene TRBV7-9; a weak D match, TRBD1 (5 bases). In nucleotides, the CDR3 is TGTGCCAGCAGCCCGGGACTTAGCGATTCACCCCTCCACTTT. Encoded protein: CASSPGLSDSPLHF.